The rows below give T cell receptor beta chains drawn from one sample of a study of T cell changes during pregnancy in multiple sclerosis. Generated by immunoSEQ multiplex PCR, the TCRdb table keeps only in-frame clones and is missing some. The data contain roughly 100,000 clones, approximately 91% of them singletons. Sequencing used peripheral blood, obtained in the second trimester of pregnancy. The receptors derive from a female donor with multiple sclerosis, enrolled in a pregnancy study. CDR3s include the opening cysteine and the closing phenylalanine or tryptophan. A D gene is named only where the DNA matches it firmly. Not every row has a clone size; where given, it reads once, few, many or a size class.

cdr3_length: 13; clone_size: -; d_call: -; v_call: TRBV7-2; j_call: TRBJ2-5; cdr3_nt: TGTGCCAGCAGCTTAAAGGGGCCAGAGACCCAGTACTTC; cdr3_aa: CASSLKGPETQYF
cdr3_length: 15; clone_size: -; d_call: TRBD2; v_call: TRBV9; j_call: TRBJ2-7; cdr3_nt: TGTGCCAGCAGTTTAGCGGGAGGGATTTTTGACGAGCAGTACTTC; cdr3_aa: CASSLAGGIFDEQYF
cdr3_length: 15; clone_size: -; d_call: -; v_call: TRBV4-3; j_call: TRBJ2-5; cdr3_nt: TGCGCCAGCAGCCAAGATGGAGGGGCCGGGGAGACCCAGTACTTC; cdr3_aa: CASSQDGGAGETQYF
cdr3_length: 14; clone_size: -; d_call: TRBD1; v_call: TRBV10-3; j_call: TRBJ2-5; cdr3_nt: TGTGCCATCAGTTTTGGGACAGATCAAGAGACCCAGTACTTC; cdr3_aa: CAISFGTDQETQYF
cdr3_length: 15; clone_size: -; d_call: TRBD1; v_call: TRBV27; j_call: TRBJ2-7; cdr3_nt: TGTGCCAGCAGTTTTGACAGGGTTCCTTCCTACGAGCAGTACTTC; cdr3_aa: CASSFDRVPSYEQYF
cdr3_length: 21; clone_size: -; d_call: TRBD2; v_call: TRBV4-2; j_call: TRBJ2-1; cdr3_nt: TGTGCCAGCAGCCATCCCATAGTGGGGACTAGCGGGCCTAGCTCCTACAATGAGCAGTTCTTC; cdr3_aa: CASSHPIVGTSGPSSYNEQFF
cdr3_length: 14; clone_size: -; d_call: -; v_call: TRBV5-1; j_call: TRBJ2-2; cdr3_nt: TGCGCCAGCAGCTTGGCCGGACAAACCGGGGAGCTGTTTTTT; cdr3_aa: CASSLAGQTGELFF
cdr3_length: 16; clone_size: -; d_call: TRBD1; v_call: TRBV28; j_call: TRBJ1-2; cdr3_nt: TGTGCCAGCAGCTCAACTACAGGGGGAAGGGACTATGGCTACACCTTC; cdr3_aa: CASSSTTGGRDYGYTF
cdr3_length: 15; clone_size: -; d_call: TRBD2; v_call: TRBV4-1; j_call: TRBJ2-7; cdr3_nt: TGCGCCAGCAGCCAACCGACTAGCGGGAGCTACGAGCAGTACTTC; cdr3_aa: CASSQPTSGSYEQYF
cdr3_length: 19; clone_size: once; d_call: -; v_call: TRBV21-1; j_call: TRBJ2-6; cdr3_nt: TGTGCCAGCAGCAGAATTTTAGCGGGAGGGACTCGTGGGGCCAACGTCCTGACTTTC; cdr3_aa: CASSRILAGGTRGANVLTF
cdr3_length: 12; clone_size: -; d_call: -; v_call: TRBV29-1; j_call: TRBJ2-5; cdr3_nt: TGCAGCGTAGTAGGGGTTGTGGAGACCCAGTACTTC; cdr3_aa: CSVVGVVETQYF
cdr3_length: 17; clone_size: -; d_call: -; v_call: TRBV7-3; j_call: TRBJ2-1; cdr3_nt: TGTGCCAGCAGCTGGGGTAGCGGAGGGGTATCCTACAATGAGCAGTTCTTC; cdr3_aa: CASSWGSGGVSYNEQFF
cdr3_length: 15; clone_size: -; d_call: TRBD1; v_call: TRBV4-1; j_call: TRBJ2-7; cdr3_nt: TGCGCCAGCAGCCAAGGCCTAGACAGGGTCTGGGAGCAGTACTTC; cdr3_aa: CASSQGLDRVWEQYF
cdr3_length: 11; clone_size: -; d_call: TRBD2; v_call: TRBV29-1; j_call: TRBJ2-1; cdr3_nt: TGCAGCGTCGGGAGGGGAAATGAGCAGTTCTTC; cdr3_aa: CSVGRGNEQFF
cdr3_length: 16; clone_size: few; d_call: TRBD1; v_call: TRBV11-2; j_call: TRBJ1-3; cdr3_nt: TGTGCCAGCAGCCTAAGCTTCAGGGGGATCCGAAACACCATATATTTT; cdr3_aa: CASSLSFRGIRNTIYF
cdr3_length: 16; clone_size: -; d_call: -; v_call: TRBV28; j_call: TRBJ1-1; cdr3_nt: TGTGCCAGCAGTTTACCTCCACGCACAGGTGACACTGAAGCTTTCTTT; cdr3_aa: CASSLPPRTGDTEAFF
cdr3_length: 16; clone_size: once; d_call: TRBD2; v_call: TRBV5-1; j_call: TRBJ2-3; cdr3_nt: TGCGCCAGCAGCTTGGCGCGTCTAGCGGTAGGAGATACGCAGTATTTT; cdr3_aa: CASSLARLAVGDTQYF